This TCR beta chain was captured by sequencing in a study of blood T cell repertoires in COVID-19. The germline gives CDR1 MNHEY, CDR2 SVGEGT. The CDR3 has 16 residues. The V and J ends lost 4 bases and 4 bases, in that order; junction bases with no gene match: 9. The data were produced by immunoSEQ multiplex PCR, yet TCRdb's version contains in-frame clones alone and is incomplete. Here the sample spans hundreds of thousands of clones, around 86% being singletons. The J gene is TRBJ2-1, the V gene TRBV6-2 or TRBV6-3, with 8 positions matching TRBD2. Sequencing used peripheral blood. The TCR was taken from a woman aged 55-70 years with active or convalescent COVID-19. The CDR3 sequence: CASSSPLAGSYNEQFF. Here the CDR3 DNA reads TGTGCCAGCAGTTCGCCATTAGCGGGGAGTTACAATGAGCAGTTCTTC.